Many counts were recorded for the clone carrying this T cell receptor (beta chain). Its antigen is unknown. Germline trimming cut 5 bases from V and 6 bases from J; bases unmatched to any gene: 6. This CDR3 is 13 amino acids long. CDR1 SGHNT and CDR2 YYREEE come from the germline V gene (reference sequence). TCRdb passed the 5' RACE reads through MiXCR, listing each CDR3 protein once. The profile shows about 69,000 distinct CDR3 sequences, around 5% of them singletons. The data are from a study of T cells after yellow fever vaccination. Overall study results and limits: Once the booster was given, most primary-vaccination clones reappeared, at around 96% for CD4 and around 90% for CD8. Within FACS-sorted repertoires, abundant clonotypes contaminating from the bulk population could be present. The secondary response showed a weaker magnitude and a faster peak, day 5 versus 15.

Sequenced material: CD4+ T cells sorted from PBMCs, taken less than 16 days after the first yellow fever vaccination. V usage is TRBV5-4 and J usage is TRBJ1-1, with TRBD1 matching over 8 bases. The receptor comes from a man between 18 and 29 years old who received the YFV17D yellow fever vaccine. The CDR3 is CASRSAGGSEAFF. Here the CDR3 DNA reads TGTGCCAGCAGGTCGGCAGGGGGCTCTGAAGCTTTCTTT. The full variable domain, its missing parts supplied by reference TRBV5-4 and TRBJ1-1, is ETGVTQSPTHLIKTRGQQVTLRCSSQSGHNTVSWYQQALGQGPQFIFQYYREEENGRGNFPPRFSGLQFPNYSSELNVNALELDDSALYLCASRSAGGSEAFFGQGTRLTVV.